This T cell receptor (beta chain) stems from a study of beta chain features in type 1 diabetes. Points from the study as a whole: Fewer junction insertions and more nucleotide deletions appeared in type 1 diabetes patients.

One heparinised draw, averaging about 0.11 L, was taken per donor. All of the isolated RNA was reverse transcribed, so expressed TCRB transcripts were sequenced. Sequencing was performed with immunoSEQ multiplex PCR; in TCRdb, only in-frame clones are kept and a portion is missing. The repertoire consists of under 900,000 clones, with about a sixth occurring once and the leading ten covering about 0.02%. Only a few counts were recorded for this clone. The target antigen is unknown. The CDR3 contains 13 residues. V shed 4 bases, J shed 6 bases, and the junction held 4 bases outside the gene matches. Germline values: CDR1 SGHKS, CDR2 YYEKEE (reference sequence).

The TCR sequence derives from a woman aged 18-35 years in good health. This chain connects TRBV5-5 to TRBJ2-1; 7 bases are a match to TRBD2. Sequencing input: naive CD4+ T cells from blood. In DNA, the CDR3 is TGTGCCAGCAGCCCGGCGGGGGTCAATGAGCAGTTCTTC. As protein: CASSPAGVNEQFF.